The clone carrying this T cell receptor beta chain was seen more than once but under ten times. The junction departs from germline at one end; a sequencing error may be responsible. These data are taken from a study of blood T cells in healthy people across ages. Donation came from healthy Caucasian individuals in Russia who were aged about 6 to 90. A minimum of 6 micrograms of total RNA was extracted per sample. Using a J-beta primer mix together with a sample-barcoded 5' primer, a second PCR was run for about 7 to 12 cycles. Each cDNA molecule received a tag from a template-switch adaptor that had 12 random nucleotides. TCRdb re-called the 5' RACE reads through MiXCR, storing one row per CDR3 protein. The data show 750,000 or so distinct CDR3 sequences, around 25% seen once. The CDR3 is made up of 16 amino acids. Germline lookup yields CDR1 SEHNR and CDR2 FQNEAQ (reference sequence). These data were also filed under a second study, of T cells of mothers and their children. As that report states: TCR recombination output is shaped by thymic selection similarly in related and unrelated pairs.

Sequenced sample: blood. V usage is TRBV7-9 and J usage is TRBJ2-5; maybe TRBD2 (7 bases). This TCR derives from a boy between 10 and 17 years old in good health. The CDR3 loop reads CASSFFGGLGGETQYF. The CDR3 DNA follows: TGTGCCAGTAGCTTCTTTGGAGGACTAGGGGGTGAGACCCAGTACTTC.